A selection of T cell receptor beta chains follows, all from one sample in a study of cytomegalovirus exposure and HLA in healthy donors. Libraries were prepared by immunoSEQ multiplex PCR; TCRdb keeps only in-frame clonotypes and omits some of them. Of 150,000 or so clones listed, about 85% are singletons. The sequenced sample consisted of PBMCs. The receptors derive from a man between 18 and 35 years old in good health and CMV-seropositive. Each CDR3 is given with its conserved first and last residue. D genes are given only for firm matches. Expanded clones are given a class, and other clones once, few, many or no size at all.

CDR3 protein	CDR3 DNA	clone size	D gene	J gene	V gene
CSVRTGNNSPLHF	TGCAGCGTTCGGACAGGGAACAATTCACCCCTCCACTTT	.	TRBD1	TRBJ1-6	TRBV29-1
CASSANRVGSEQYF	TGTGCCAGCAGCGCCAACAGGGTAGGGTCCGAGCAGTACTTC	.	.	TRBJ2-7	TRBV7-3
CASSYSGGWDQPQHF	TGTGCCAGCAGCTACTCAGGGGGCTGGGATCAGCCCCAGCATTTT	.	TRBD1	TRBJ1-5	TRBV11-2
CASSVAPSSGGGQETQYF	TGTGCCAGCAGCGTAGCCCCCTCTAGCGGGGGGGGCCAAGAGACCCAGTACTTC	few	TRBD2	TRBJ2-5	TRBV9
CASSFGTDDNEQFF	TGTGCCAGCAGCTTCGGGACAGACGACAATGAGCAGTTCTTC	.	TRBD1	TRBJ2-1	TRBV5-4
CSVEQVNTEAFF	TGCAGCGTGGAACAGGTAAACACTGAAGCTTTCTTT	.	.	TRBJ1-1	TRBV29-1
CASSLVQGLPNQPQHF	TGTGCCAGCAGCTTGGTACAGGGTCTTCCTAATCAGCCCCAGCATTTT	once	.	TRBJ1-5	TRBV5-5
CASSVQEGNADTQYF	TGTGCCAGCAGCGTTCAGGAGGGCAACGCAGATACGCAGTATTTT	.	.	TRBJ2-3	TRBV9
CASRGGTGVTEQYF	TGTGCCAGTAGGGGTGGGACAGGGGTAACCGAGCAGTACTTC	.	TRBD1	TRBJ2-7	TRBV19
CASSLDGGQGLQYF	TGTGCCAGCAGCTTAGATGGGGGACAGGGACTGCAGTACTTC	few	TRBD1	TRBJ2-7	TRBV11-3
CASSPTTIPNYGYTF	TGTGCCAGCAGCCCTACCACTATCCCTAACTATGGCTACACCTTC	.	.	TRBJ1-2	TRBV5-8
CASSLDSYYEQYF	TGTGCCAGCAGCTTAGATTCTTATTACGAGCAGTACTTC	.	.	TRBJ2-7	TRBV11-2
CASSHADSNPQETQYF	TGCGCCAGCAGTCATGCCGACAGCAATCCCCAAGAGACCCAGTACTTC	.	.	TRBJ2-5	TRBV4-1
CATLFRGEGTDTQYF	TGTGCCACCCTCTTCCGGGGGGAAGGCACAGATACGCAGTATTTT	.	TRBD2	TRBJ2-3	TRBV25-1
CASSVFVSSYNSPLHF	TGTGCCAGCAGCGTATTTGTTAGCTCCTATAATTCACCCCTCCACTTT	.	.	TRBJ1-6	TRBV9
CASSLVGLAGGKTGELFF	TGTGCCAGCAGCTTAGTCGGACTAGCGGGGGGTAAAACCGGGGAGCTGTTTTTT	.	TRBD2	TRBJ2-2	TRBV7-2
CASSFFDNEQFF	TGTGCCAGTAGTTTCTTTGACAATGAGCAGTTCTTC	.	.	TRBJ2-1	TRBV19
CSSSQVSLMGQLVNYGYTF	TGTTCCAGCAGCCAAGTTAGCCTAATGGGACAGCTCGTTAACTATGGCTACACCTTC	.	TRBD1	TRBJ1-2	TRBV7-9
CASSQERTLNTEAFF	TGTGCCAGCAGCCAAGAAAGGACATTGAACACTGAAGCTTTCTTT	once	.	TRBJ1-1	TRBV4-2
CASSEGAFPRLGYTF	TGTGCCAGCAGTGAAGGAGCCTTCCCGAGGCTAGGCTACACCTTC	.	.	TRBJ1-2	TRBV25-1
CASSYTVPGQGYEQYF	TGTGCCAGCAGTTACACAGTCCCGGGACAGGGTTACGAGCAGTACTTC	.	TRBD1	TRBJ2-7	TRBV6-5
CASSPTTGQETQYF	TGTGCCAGCTCCCCGACGACAGGACAAGAGACCCAGTACTTC	.	.	TRBJ2-5	TRBV18
CASSPTGAGSYGYTF	TGTGCCAGCAGCCCGACAGGGGCCGGTAGCTATGGCTACACCTTC	.	TRBD1	TRBJ1-2	TRBV11-3
CAWSKPFGGEYSMNTEAFF	TGTGCCTGGAGTAAACCCTTTGGAGGGGAGTACAGCATGAACACTGAAGCTTTCTTT	.	.	TRBJ1-1	TRBV30
CASSDSGNRADTQYF	TGTGCCAGCAGTGACTCTGGCAACAGGGCAGATACGCAGTATTTT	.	.	TRBJ2-3	TRBV6-4
CSVELFSGAKNEQFF	TGCAGCGTTGAACTTTTTAGCGGGGCGAAAAATGAGCAGTTCTTC	.	TRBD2	TRBJ2-1	TRBV29-1
CASSEGNQPQHF	TGTGCCAGCTCGGAGGGCAATCAGCCCCAGCATTTT	.	.	TRBJ1-5	TRBV25-1
CASSVGQAQETQYF	TGCGCCAGCAGCGTGGGACAGGCCCAAGAGACCCAGTACTTC	few	TRBD1	TRBJ2-5	TRBV5-1
CASSQETGVYTGGELFF	TGTGCCAGCAGCCAAGAAACAGGGGTCTATACGGGCGGGGAGCTGTTTTTT	.	TRBD1	TRBJ2-2	TRBV4-2
CASSLWSGIETEAFF	TGTGCCAGCAGCTTATGGTCCGGGATAGAGACTGAAGCTTTCTTT	.	.	TRBJ1-1	TRBV7-2
CASRRDANTGELFF	TGTGCCAGCAGGCGGGACGCGAACACCGGGGAGCTGTTTTTT	.	.	TRBJ2-2	TRBV6-5
CASSPNRDRFVGKEAFF	TGTGCCAGCAGTCCTAACCGGGACAGATTTGTCGGGAAGGAAGCTTTCTTT	.	TRBD1	TRBJ1-1	TRBV25-1
CASSINEGAGELFF	TGTGCCAGTAGTATAAACGAAGGGGCCGGGGAGCTGTTTTTT	.	.	TRBJ2-2	TRBV19
CASMSPGANGLTF	TGTGCCAGCATGTCGCCTGGGGCCAACGGCCTGACTTTC	.	.	TRBJ2-6	TRBV6-5
CASSAWYTGHTSGNTIYF	TGTGCCAGCAGTGCATGGTACACCGGACATACCTCTGGAAACACCATATATTTT	.	.	TRBJ1-3	TRBV6-1
CASSPRSRQANYGYTF	TGTGCCAGCAGCCCAAGGTCGAGACAAGCTAACTATGGCTACACCTTC	.	.	TRBJ1-2	TRBV27
CASSLSSGVLAYEQYF	TGTGCCAGCAGCTTATCATCCGGGGTGTTGGCCTACGAGCAGTACTTC	.	.	TRBJ2-7	TRBV7-2
CAWSVGIAAYQETQYF	TGTGCCTGGAGTGTAGGGATAGCGGCCTACCAAGAGACCCAGTACTTC	.	.	TRBJ2-5	TRBV30
CASSLHGANTEAFF	TGTGCCAGCAGCTTACATGGGGCGAACACTGAAGCTTTCTTT	.	.	TRBJ1-1	TRBV7-9
CASTTQHLVGSPLHF	TGTGCCAGTACCACCCAGCACCTAGTAGGATCACCCCTCCACTTT	.	.	TRBJ1-6	TRBV19
CASSPYGGDEQFF	TGTGCCAGCTCACCTTACGGGGGAGATGAGCAGTTCTTC	.	.	TRBJ2-1	TRBV18
CARSRGMNTEAFF	TGTGCCCGATCGCGGGGCATGAACACTGAAGCTTTCTTT	.	.	TRBJ1-1	TRBV30
CASSQSLGKGVWELFF	TGTGCCAGCAGCCAATCCCTTGGCAAGGGGGTCTGGGAGCTGTTTTTT	once	.	TRBJ2-2	TRBV14
CASSMGQGSSYEQYF	TGTGCCAGTAGTATGGGGCAGGGGAGCTCCTACGAGCAGTACTTC	.	.	TRBJ2-7	TRBV19
CASSQDRGGWEQYF	TGTGCCAGCAGCCAAGACCGCGGGGGGTGGGAGCAGTACTTC	.	TRBD2	TRBJ2-7	TRBV5-4
CAWSVRRQGIFTF	TGTGCCTGGAGTGTAAGGCGACAGGGGATTTTCACCTTC	.	TRBD1	TRBJ1-2	TRBV30
CASRSGGLGNQPQHF	TGTGCCAGCAGGTCGGGGGGGTTGGGCAATCAGCCCCAGCATTTT	.	.	TRBJ1-5	TRBV7-2
CASSRTSGGTLITDTQYF	TGTGCCAGCAGCCGGACTAGCGGGGGGACTTTAATCACAGATACGCAGTATTTT	.	TRBD2	TRBJ2-3	TRBV9
CASSLPPGKDSSYNEQFF	TGTGCCAGCAGCTTACCCCCAGGGAAGGATAGCTCCTACAATGAGCAGTTCTTC	.	.	TRBJ2-1	TRBV11-3
CASKKHEDVDEQYF	TGTGCCAGCAAAAAGCATGAGGATGTCGACGAGCAGTACTTC	once	.	TRBJ2-7	TRBV5-6
CASSVGQANAYEQYF	TGTGCCAGCAGCGTGGGACAGGCGAACGCCTACGAGCAGTACTTC	.	TRBD1	TRBJ2-7	TRBV4-2
CASSLGLAGGENTDTQYF	TGTGCCAGCAGCCTCGGGCTAGCGGGGGGGGAAAACACAGATACGCAGTATTTT	.	TRBD2	TRBJ2-3	TRBV9
CASSNRDRGSPLHF	TGTGCCAGCAGCAACCGGGACAGGGGTTCACCCCTCCACTTT	.	TRBD1	TRBJ1-6	TRBV7-8
CAWSLPRSGAFF	TGTGCCTGGAGTTTGCCTAGGTCTGGGGCTTTCTTT	.	.	TRBJ1-1	TRBV30
CASSVMGGGQETQYF	TGTGCCAGCAGTGTCATGGGGGGGGGCCAAGAGACCCAGTACTTC	.	TRBD2	TRBJ2-5	TRBV2
CASSPFLGGGEQYF	TGTGCCAGCTCACCGTTCCTAGGGGGTGGAGAGCAGTACTTC	once	.	TRBJ2-5	TRBV18
CASSHQGQQNTEAFF	TGTGCCAGCAGTCACCAGGGACAGCAGAACACTGAAGCTTTCTTT	.	TRBD1	TRBJ1-1	TRBV2
CASSPGQGLAVEQYF	TGTGCCAGCAGTCCGGGACAGGGGTTAGCCGTCGAGCAGTACTTC	.	TRBD1	TRBJ2-7	TRBV27
CASSAGQQREKLFF	TGTGCCAGCAGCGCGGGACAGCAAAGAGAAAAACTGTTTTTT	.	TRBD1	TRBJ1-4	TRBV5-4